The 31 T cell receptor beta chains reported below all come from one sample, sequenced in a study of graft-versus-host responses after intestinal transplantation. The table came from immunoSEQ multiplex PCR; TCRdb's copy has only in-frame clones and leaves some out. The sample shows 93,000 or so clones, over 85% of them seen only once. Their specific antigens are unknown. This specimen was unstimulated CD8+ T cells sorted from spleen or lymph node cells, taken before intestinal transplant. These receptors were collected from a human donor who received an intestinal transplant.

This chain joins TRBV27 and TRBJ2-1; D not certain. Germline V lookup: CDR1 MNHEY, CDR2 SMNVEV (reference sequence). Trimming took 2 bases from V and 7 from J, leaving 12 bases between them. The CDR3 consists of 14 residues. CDR3 DNA sequence: TGTGCCAGCAGTTTAACACATCCTACGAATGAGCAGTTCTTC. It yields the protein CASSLTHPTNEQFF.

This CDR3 is CASSLRDTSYNEQFF. In DNA form, the CDR3 reads TGTGCCAGCAGTTTAAGGGACACCTCCTACAATGAGCAGTTCTTC. This chain links TRBV6-5 with TRBJ2-1, with D perhaps matching TRBD1 (6 bases). Germline-derived CDR1 and CDR2 are MNHEY and SVGAGI. The CDR3 contains 15 residues. The V and J ends lost 4 bases and 0 bases respectively, with 10 bases between them.

The V and J genes are TRBV4-1 and TRBJ2-5; 10 positions agree with TRBD2. The CDR3 length is 15 residues. Germline loops: CDR1 MGHRA, CDR2 YSYEKL. Losses at the gene ends were 6 bases for V and 4 bases for J; bases not matched to a gene: 8. The CDR3 loop is CASSPIAGGLETQYF. CDR3 bases: TGCGCCAGCAGTCCAATAGCGGGGGGTTTAGAGACCCAGTACTTC.

The chain carries TRBV12-5 and TRBJ2-3; D ambiguous. Germline lookup yields CDR1 LGHNT and CDR2 FRNRAP. The CDR3 loop spans 14 amino acids. Trimming cost V 0 bases and J 1 base, with 5 bases left between them. The CDR3 bases are TGTGCTAGTGGTTTGGTCGGTGGCACAGATACGCAGTATTTT. Translation: CASGLVGGTDTQYF. Together with reference TRBV12-5 and TRBJ2-3, the CDR3 gives the full variable domain: DARVTQTPRHKVTEMGQEVTMRCQPILGHNTVFWYRQTMMQGLELLAYFRNRAPLDDSGMPKDRFSAEMPDATLATLKIQPSEPRDSAVYFCASGLVGGTDTQYFGPGTRLTVL.

This clone was seen only once. The rearrangement uses TRBV9 and TRBJ2-2, with unresolved D. From germline, CDR1 is SGDLS and CDR2 YYNGEE. Trimming cost V 0 bases and J 1 base, with 10 bases left between them. The length of the CDR3 is 16 residues. CDR3 bases: TGTGCCAGCAGCGTAGATCGGGCGGTGAACACCGGGGAGCTGTTTTTT. Its translation: CASSVDRAVNTGELFF.

V usage is TRBV6-1 and J usage is TRBJ1-2; the D is unclear. The germline V gene encodes CDR1 MNHNS and CDR2 SASEGT. The CDR3 runs 15 residues. Trimming took 5 bases from V and 2 from J, leaving 15 bases between them. The DNA of the CDR3 is TGTGCCAGCAGTTTAGAATACAGCGGCAACTATGGCTACACCTTC. Protein: CASSLEYSGNYGYTF.

The rearrangement joins TRBV19 to TRBJ2-7; D remains ambiguous. V shed 4 bases and J shed 5 bases, with 9 bases lying between them. Per the germline V gene, CDR1 is LNHDA and CDR2 is SQIVND (reference sequence). The CDR3 is 12 residues long. The CDR3 nucleotides are TGTGCCAGTAGTACCTCCCCAAACGAGCAGTACTTC. It translates to CASSTSPNEQYF.

V gene TRBV13 combines with J gene TRBJ1-1; D uncertain. V lost 2 bases and J lost 5, with 9 bases in between. The CDR3 has 13 amino acids. CDR1 and CDR2 from the germline V gene are PRHDT and FYEKMQ (reference sequence). CDR3: CASSLNRGTEAFF. The CDR3 coding sequence is TGTGCCAGCAGCTTAAACCGGGGTACTGAAGCTTTCTTT.

The CDR3 protein is CASEVGRAGREQYF. The CDR3 DNA follows: TGTGCCAGCGAAGTAGGTCGGGCGGGGCGCGAGCAGTACTTC. The genes are TRBV2 and TRBJ2-7, with D possibly being TRBD2 (6 bases). Germline CDR1 reads SNHLY; CDR2 reads FYNNEI. There are 14 residues in the CDR3. Trimming took off 8 bases at V and 6 bases at J, with 20 bases between the two ends.

This clone occurred once. The rearrangement joins TRBV5-1 to TRBJ2-1, with D maybe TRBD2 (7 bases). V was trimmed by 0 bases and J by 3 bases, leaving 13 bases between them. The CDR3 extends over 16 amino acids. Per the germline V gene, CDR1 is SGHRS and CDR2 is YFSETQ. The CDR3 reads CASSLGSGGLYNEQFF. The CDR3 DNA follows: TGCGCCAGCAGCTTGGGGTCCGGGGGGCTCTACAATGAGCAGTTCTTC.

The table lists this clone with a count of one. The J gene is TRBJ2-3, the V gene TRBV14, with D uncertain. The CDR3 spans 17 residues. Germline CDR1 reads SGHDN; CDR2 reads FVKESK. V gave up 0 bases and J gave up 0 bases, with 13 bases separating them. CDR3 bases: TGTGCCAGCAGCCAAGATAGAAGTAGACCTAGCACAGATACGCAGTATTTT. Its translation is CASSQDRSRPSTDTQYF.

The CDR3 region has the DNA TGTGCCAGCAGCGTGGGGATTGAGCAGTTCTTC. Its protein is CASSVGIEQFF. The chain carries TRBV9 and TRBJ2-1, with D uncertain. CDR3 length: 11 amino acids. Looked up from germline, CDR1 is SGDLS and CDR2 is YYNGEE. The V end was cut by 2 bases, the J end by 9 bases, with 6 bases between.

The V call is TRBV27, the J call TRBJ1-2; 9 bases agree with TRBD1. Germline V gene sequence: CDR1 MNHEY, CDR2 SMNVEV (reference sequence). The junction had 6 bases not matched to a gene; V was cut back by 5 bases and J by 8 bases. The CDR3 totals 13 residues. This chain's CDR3 is CASSLGQGWGYTF. CDR3 bases: TGTGCCAGCAGTCTAGGACAGGGGTGGGGCTACACCTTC.

The chain has TRBV11-2 and TRBJ2-1; TRBD2 aligns across 12 bases. The V and J ends lost 5 bases and 3 bases, in that order; junction bases with no gene match: 8. The germline CDR1 and CDR2 sequences are SGHAT and FQNNGV. This CDR3 comprises 17 residues. The CDR3 DNA is TGTGCCAGCAGCCCCCGACTAGCGGGGGACCTCTACAATGAGCAGTTCTTC. Its protein is CASSPRLAGDLYNEQFF.

The V gene is TRBV9, the J gene TRBJ2-2; no reliable D call. The germline CDR1 and CDR2 sequences are SGDLS and YYNGEE. V dropped 0 bases and J dropped 6 bases, with 9 bases sitting between them. The CDR3 is 14 amino acids. Here the CDR3 reads CASSVVEGAGELFF. CDR3 nucleotide sequence: TGTGCCAGCAGCGTAGTGGAAGGCGCCGGGGAGCTGTTTTTT.

This clone was counted a few times. This sequence joins TRBV7-9 and TRBJ1-2; 10 bases align to TRBD1. The CDR3 runs 13 residues. V dropped 5 bases and J dropped 5; count of bases not matched to a gene: 2. In germline, CDR1 is SEHNR, CDR2 FQNEAQ (reference sequence). This CDR3 is CASSGDRGYGYTF. CDR3 DNA: TGTGCCAGCAGCGGGGACAGGGGTTATGGCTACACCTTC.

The chain employs TRBV27 and TRBJ2-1; 9 bases fit TRBD2. The germline V gene encodes CDR1 MNHEY and CDR2 SMNVEV (reference sequence). Trimming removed 5 bases from V and 4 bases from J; junction bases left unmatched: 12. The CDR3 totals 17 residues. CDR3 protein: CASSLAGFSSGYNEQFF. CDR3 nucleotides: TGTGCCAGCAGTCTAGCGGGGTTTAGCTCAGGGTACAATGAGCAGTTCTTC.

This clone was seen just once. The rearrangement links TRBV27 to TRBJ2-7; 12 nucleotides line up with TRBD1. The CDR3 contains 16 residues. V lost 4 bases and J lost 0; bases outside the gene matches: 4. CDR1 is MNHEY, CDR2 SMNVEV, per germline (reference sequence). The chain's CDR3 is CASSSGTGGPSYEQYF. The CDR3 bases are TGTGCCAGCAGTTCCGGGACAGGGGGCCCCTCCTACGAGCAGTACTTC.

The chain has TRBV20-1 and TRBJ2-7; 7 nucleotides line up with TRBD1. With V trimmed by 4 bases and J by 8 bases, 5 bases remained unmatched. Per germline, CDR1 DFQATT and CDR2 SNEGSKA (reference sequence). CDR3 size: 11 residues. The CDR3 nucleotides read TGCAGTGCTACGGACAGGCGTAAGCAGTACTTC. It translates to CSATDRRKQYF.

This sequence joins TRBV6-5 and TRBJ2-2; D possibly corresponds to TRBD2 (6 bases). The germline CDR1 and CDR2 sequences are MNHEY and SVGAGI. This CDR3 is built from 14 residues. V lost 6 bases to trimming and J lost 4 bases, with 12 bases between them. The DNA of the CDR3 is TGTGCCAGCAGAGGAGGGTTGGGCACCGGGGAGCTGTTTTTT. It is translated as CASRGGLGTGELFF.

The rearrangement joins TRBV7-2 to TRBJ2-5; D possibly corresponds to TRBD1 (6 bases). The germline V and J ends were trimmed by 0 bases and 1 base, with 6 bases remaining between them. Germline assignment: CDR1 SGHTA and CDR2 FQGNSA. This CDR3 spans 14 amino acids. The CDR3 DNA sequence: TGTGCCAGCAGCTTAGCCAGGGGCCAAGAGACCCAGTACTTC. Amino acid sequence: CASSLARGQETQYF.

The rearrangement joins TRBV27 to TRBJ2-1; D is possibly TRBD2 (5 bases). CDR1 and CDR2 from the germline V gene are MNHEY and SMNVEV (reference sequence). Trimming took off 0 bases at V and 6 bases at J, with 6 bases between the two ends. The CDR3 spans 13 residues. The CDR3 sequence is CASSLSTSNEQFF. For the CDR3, the DNA is TGTGCCAGCAGTTTATCTACTAGCAATGAGCAGTTCTTC.

The chain links TRBV5-4 to TRBJ2-1, with 9 bases that match TRBD2. Trimming cost V 0 bases and J 2 bases; bases outside gene matches: 3. Per germline, CDR1 SGHNT and CDR2 YYREEE (reference sequence). This CDR3 has 16 amino acids. For the CDR3, the DNA is TGTGCCAGCAGCTTGGACGCGGGGGGGACCTACAATGAGCAGTTCTTC. Its translation is CASSLDAGGTYNEQFF.

The chain is built from TRBV5-1 and TRBJ2-7; D is possibly TRBD1 or TRBD2 (5 bases each). This CDR3 spans 16 amino acids. Trimming left V 1 base short and J 4 bases short, with 18 bases between. Germline-derived CDR1 and CDR2 are SGHRS and YFSETQ. For the CDR3, the DNA is TGCGCCAGCAGCTTGCTACCCCGGGACGAAGAATACGAGCAGTACTTC. Amino acids: CASSLLPRDEEYEQYF.

The chain is built from TRBV27 and TRBJ2-2, with D perhaps matching TRBD1 (5 bases). Trimming left V 2 bases short and J 3 bases short, with 7 bases between. This CDR3 is 14 amino acids long. CDR1 MNHEY and CDR2 SMNVEV come from the germline V gene (reference sequence). In DNA form, the CDR3 reads TGTGCCAGCAGTTTAGCAGGGTACACCGGGGAGCTGTTTTTT. Encoded protein: CASSLAGYTGELFF.

The rearrangement links TRBV6-1 to TRBJ2-2, with a weak D call TRBD2 (7 bases). This CDR3 is 14 amino acids long. V lost 8 bases, J lost 3 bases, and 13 bases lay in between. Germline CDR1 MNHNS, CDR2 SASEGT. In nucleotides, the CDR3 is TGTGCCAGCGGGAGGGGGGGAGACACCGGGGAGCTGTTTTTT. Protein: CASGRGGDTGELFF.

In this sample, this clone turned up a few times. The rearrangement links TRBV11-2 to TRBJ2-7; D remains ambiguous. The CDR3 runs to 12 residues. Per germline, CDR1 SGHAT and CDR2 FQNNGV. V was trimmed by 1 base and J by 2 bases, leaving 3 bases between them. CDR3 loop: CASSLGAYEQYF. CDR3 nucleotides: TGTGCCAGCAGCTTAGGGGCCTACGAGCAGTACTTC.

In nucleotides, the CDR3 is TGTGCCCTAGGGGGCTGGGCCTACGAGCAGTACTTC. Residues: CALGGWAYEQYF. This sequence joins TRBV6-5 and TRBJ2-7, with TRBD1 matching 7 bases. This CDR3 region has 12 residues. CDR1 is MNHEY, CDR2 SVGAGI, per germline. The V and J ends lost 11 bases and 2 bases, in that order; junction bases with no gene match: 6.

The chain has TRBV25-1 and TRBJ1-4; D perhaps matches TRBD1 (6 bases). V was trimmed by 8 bases and J by 1 base, leaving 14 bases between them. CDR3 length: 15 amino acids. Germline CDR1 is MGHDK and CDR2 is SYGVNS. The CDR3 loop is CASQQGVVTNEKLFF. The CDR3 nucleotides read TGTGCCAGCCAACAGGGTGTTGTAACTAATGAAAAACTGTTTTTT.

The CDR3 is CASSMGGDYNEQFF. In DNA, the CDR3 is TGTGCCAGTAGTATGGGGGGGGACTACAATGAGCAGTTCTTC. The chain links TRBV19 to TRBJ2-1; TRBD2 aligns across 7 bases. V shed 3 bases, J shed 3 bases, and the junction held 2 bases outside the gene matches. This CDR3 has 14 residues. Germline V lookup: CDR1 LNHDA, CDR2 SQIVND (reference sequence).

The chain couples TRBV11-2 to TRBJ2-5, with TRBD1 as a possible D gene (6 bases). V lost 4 bases to trimming and J lost 1 base, with 16 bases between them. The CDR3 has 16 residues. Per the germline V gene, CDR1 is SGHAT and CDR2 is FQNNGV. The CDR3 DNA follows: TGTGCCAGCAGCTCCCGACAGGCTTACCCCCAAGAGACCCAGTACTTC. Translation gives CASSSRQAYPQETQYF. The variable domain in full, completed from reference TRBV11-2 and TRBJ2-5, reads EAGVAQSPRYKIIEKRQSVAFWCNPISGHATLYWYQQILGQGPKLLIQFQNNGVVDDSQLPKDRFSAERLKGVDSTLKIQPAKLEDSAVYLCASSSRQAYPQETQYFGPGTRLLVL.